The rows below give T cell receptor beta chains drawn from one sample of a study of shared clonotypes between healthy human individuals. This table comes from immunoSEQ multiplex PCR, and its TCRdb copy is limited to in-frame clones, with some not included. The data show around 2.1 million clones, roughly 91% seen once. Source material: naive CD8+ T cells from PBMCs. The source of these receptors is a man younger than 35 in good health. Some clones in this sample may be carry-over from other donors' samples. CDR3s include the opening cysteine and the closing phenylalanine or tryptophan. The D gene is left open where the match is weak. Expanded clones are given a class, and other clones once, few, many or no size at all.

-	TRBV6-5	TRBJ2-5	-	CASSSGNNQETQYF	TGTGCCAGCAGTTCGGGCAACAACCAAGAGACCCAGTACTTC
TRBD1	TRBV27	TRBJ1-4	-	CASSLDPIYRQGWVVTNEKLFF	TGTGCCAGCAGCTTGGACCCGATTTACCGACAGGGGTGGGTAGTAACTAATGAAAAACTGTTTTTT
-	TRBV5-6	TRBJ1-3	-	CASSLSSGSGNTIYF	TGTGCCAGCAGCTTGTCTTCAGGGTCTGGAAACACCATATATTTT
TRBD1	TRBV4-1	TRBJ1-2	once	CASSQEGQGFVGDGYTF	TGCGCCAGCAGCCAAGAGGGACAGGGGTTTGTGGGTGATGGCTACACCTTC
-	TRBV15	TRBJ1-2	-	CATSGRRADYTF	TGTGCCACCAGCGGCCGGAGGGCTGACTACACCTTC
-	TRBV30	TRBJ1-1	few	CAWSGDLNTEAFF	TGTGCCTGGAGTGGGGATTTGAACACTGAAGCTTTCTTT
-	TRBV7-9	TRBJ1-2	-	CASSGRFDYGYTF	TGTGCCAGCAGCGGCAGGTTCGACTATGGCTACACCTTC
-	TRBV27	TRBJ2-1	-	CASSLEGAYNEQFF	TGTGCCAGCAGTTTAGAGGGGGCCTACAATGAGCAGTTCTTC
-	TRBV10-1	TRBJ2-5	-	CASISGEGETQYF	TGCGCCAGCATTTCGGGAGAAGGAGAGACCCAGTACTTC
TRBD2	TRBV4-2	TRBJ2-3	-	CASSNSGKGDTQYF	TGTGCCAGCAGCAATAGCGGGAAAGGAGATACGCAGTATTTT
-	TRBV19	TRBJ1-1	-	CASRFRVSNTEAFF	TGTGCCAGTCGATTCCGGGTTTCCAACACTGAAGCTTTCTTT
-	TRBV6-1	TRBJ1-1	once	CASSFRQKIEAFF	TGTGCCAGCAGTTTCCGACAGAAAATCGAAGCTTTCTTT
TRBD2	TRBV27	TRBJ2-7	-	CASSNLGGLGVEEQYF	TGTGCCAGCTCAAACCTAGGGGGACTAGGGGTGGAAGAGCAGTACTTC
-	TRBV18	TRBJ2-5	-	CASSPSFGETQYF	TGTGCCAGCTCACCCTCTTTCGGAGAGACCCAGTACTTC
-	TRBV4-3	TRBJ2-6	-	CASSQDSTGANVLTF	TGCGCCAGCAGCCAAGATAGTACTGGGGCCAACGTCCTGACTTTC
-	TRBV9	TRBJ2-7	-	CASSGQTGRQYF	TGTGCCAGCAGCGGTCAGACAGGCCGGCAGTACTTC
-	TRBV7-2	TRBJ2-7	-	CASSARIGGFYEQYF	TGTGCCAGCAGCGCCCGGATAGGAGGGTTCTACGAGCAGTACTTC